The source of this T cell receptor beta chain is a study of T cell responses to AZD1222 COVID-19 vaccine. The overall study: Second doses that came at about 4 or about 12 weeks were put together.

As regards this clone: The antigen remains undetermined.

The CDR3 sequence is 11 residues long. The V end lost 6 bases, the J end lost 11 bases, and 14 bases lay between the germline ends. Germline loops: CDR1 MNHEY, CDR2 SVGEGT. The method was immunoSEQ multiplex PCR; TCRdb's version includes in-frame clones alone and lacks a portion of them. Of 100,000 to 150,000 clones in the sample, roughly 84% are singletons; the top ten hold about 1.2%. The study's findings and limits: None of the repertoires were sampled until the peak T cell response had passed.

The chain employs TRBV6-2 or TRBV6-3 and TRBJ2-7, with D perhaps given as TRBD1 or TRBD2 (5 bases each). The sequencing used peripheral blood, collected on day 0 of AZD1222 vaccination. This TCR was sampled from an adult in good health. The CDR3 nucleotides are TGTGCCAGCAGCCCCGGTTGGGGGAAGTACTTC. Translated, it gives CASSPGWGKYF.